These T cell receptor beta chains were read from a single sample in a study of long-term antiretroviral therapy in people with HIV. TCRdb's copy holds only in-frame clones and misses some; the assay was immunoSEQ multiplex PCR. The data show some 36,000 clones, about 88% seen once. Sequencing used unsorted PBMCs, obtained approximately 2.7 years before starting antiretroviral therapy. The receptors shown here come from a woman aged 30 to 39 with HIV. Both conserved end residues are part of each CDR3. D genes are given only for firm matches. Only some rows state a clone size, as once, few, many or a class for expanded clones.

D gene	V gene	clone size	J gene	CDR3 protein	CDR3 DNA
TRBD2	TRBV18	.	TRBJ2-5	CASSPRSLAGGLQETQYF	TGTGCCAGCTCACCACGGTCACTAGCGGGGGGGCTTCAAGAGACCCAGTACTTC
.	TRBV11-2	once	TRBJ1-2	CASSLDVLYDGYTF	TGTGCCAGCAGCTTAGACGTATTATATGATGGCTACACCTTC
TRBD1	TRBV5-4	.	TRBJ2-7	CASSSPTSRDRPYEQYF	TGTGCCAGCAGCTCGCCCACGAGCCGGGACAGACCCTACGAGCAGTACTTC
TRBD1	TRBV5-6	.	TRBJ2-6	CASRHRGAGANVLTF	TGTGCCAGCAGGCACAGGGGGGCTGGGGCCAACGTCCTGACTTTC
TRBD2	TRBV19	.	TRBJ2-1	CASSKLVSGEVDEQFF	TGTGCCAGTAGTAAGTTAGTAAGCGGGGAGGTAGATGAGCAGTTCTTC
.	TRBV12-5	.	TRBJ1-2	CASASGSASNYGYTF	TGTGCTAGTGCCTCCGGGTCAGCTTCTAACTATGGCTACACCTTC
TRBD1	TRBV6-1	.	TRBJ1-5	CASSDRVQPQHF	TGTGCCAGCAGCGACAGGGTTCAGCCCCAGCATTTT
.	TRBV5-1	.	TRBJ2-2	CASSEFAGAGELFF	TGCGCCAGCAGCGAGTTTGCGGGCGCCGGGGAGCTGTTTTTT
.	TRBV10-3	.	TRBJ2-1	CAISESQRNFYGEQFF	TGTGCCATCAGTGAATCCCAAAGAAATTTTTACGGTGAGCAGTTCTTC
.	TRBV6-1	once	TRBJ2-7	CASSPQGGTYEQYF	TGTGCCAGCAGTCCCCAGGGGGGTACCTACGAGCAGTACTTC
TRBD1	TRBV10-2	.	TRBJ2-2	CASSTGQAGELFF	TGCGCCAGCAGTACGGGACAGGCCGGGGAGCTGTTTTTT
.	TRBV30	.	TRBJ2-2	CAWSVLREIFRDRGTTGELFF	TGTGCCTGGAGTGTACTTCGGGAGATTTTCAGGGACCGGGGAACCACCGGGGAGCTGTTTTTT
TRBD2	TRBV5-4	.	TRBJ2-1	CASSRRGGGGLANEQFF	TGTGCCAGCAGCCGTCGGGGGGGTGGAGGTCTGGCCAATGAGCAGTTCTTC
.	TRBV30	.	TRBJ1-4	CAWSPQLTATNEKLFF	TGTGCCTGGAGTCCACAATTGACAGCAACTAATGAAAAACTGTTTTTT
.	TRBV11-2	few	TRBJ2-7	CASSLVRPYEQYF	TGTGCCAGCAGCTTGGTAAGACCCTACGAGCAGTACTTC
.	TRBV5-4	once	TRBJ2-1	CASSLNAGNSYNEQFF	TGTGCCAGCAGCTTGAACGCCGGCAATTCCTACAATGAGCAGTTCTTC
TRBD1	TRBV19	.	TRBJ1-3	CASSMDRGNTIYF	TGTGCCAGTAGTATGGACAGGGGGAACACCATATATTTT
.	TRBV5-1	.	TRBJ1-1	CASSPWATNTEAFF	TGCGCCAGCAGCCCCTGGGCAACGAACACTGAAGCTTTCTTT
.	TRBV28	.	TRBJ2-7	CASRGPAYEQYF	TGTGCCAGCAGGGGGCCAGCCTACGAGCAGTACTTC
TRBD2	TRBV19	.	TRBJ2-2	CASSPGGASGELFF	TGTGCCAGTAGTCCCGGGGGGGCTTCCGGGGAGCTGTTTTTT
.	TRBV4-2	few	TRBJ1-2	CASSQDQGTYGYTF	TGTGCCAGCAGCCAAGATCAGGGGACCTATGGCTACACCTTC
.	TRBV27	.	TRBJ2-1	CASSPLDTNEQFF	TGTGCCAGCAGTCCTCTGGACACAAATGAGCAGTTCTTC
.	TRBV9	.	TRBJ2-2	CASSALWDSNYGELFF	TGTGCCAGCAGCGCCCTCTGGGACTCAAACTACGGGGAGCTGTTTTTT
TRBD2	TRBV27	.	TRBJ2-2	CASSRLAGGNTGELFF	TGTGCCAGCAGTCGACTAGCGGGGGGGAACACCGGGGAGCTGTTTTTT
TRBD1	TRBV29-1	.	TRBJ1-2	CSVEGQGGPSDRYGYTF	TGCAGCGTTGAGGGACAGGGAGGACCATCAGACCGCTATGGCTACACCTTC
.	TRBV6-6	once	TRBJ2-3	CASSYPFTGSADTQYF	TGTGCCAGCAGTTACCCATTTACAGGGTCAGCAGATACGCAGTATTTT
.	TRBV6-1	.	TRBJ1-2	CASLPQGAYGYTF	TGTGCCAGCCTGCCACAGGGCGCCTATGGCTACACCTTC
TRBD2	TRBV6-1	.	TRBJ2-2	CASSVTSGSTGELFF	TGTGCCAGCAGTGTAACTAGCGGCTCCACCGGGGAGCTGTTTTTT
.	TRBV5-6	.	TRBJ2-1	CASSPTGRKGNEQFF	TGTGCCAGCAGCCCGACAGGGAGGAAGGGCAATGAGCAGTTCTTC
.	TRBV5-1	.	TRBJ1-1	CASNERQNTEAFF	TGCGCCAGCAATGAACGACAGAACACTGAAGCTTTCTTT
.	TRBV2	few	TRBJ2-2	CASRAQGWTGELFF	TGTGCCAGCAGGGCACAGGGATGGACCGGGGAGCTGTTTTTT
TRBD1	TRBV19	.	TRBJ1-3	CASRHRGTISGNTIYF	TGTGCCTCACGGCACAGGGGTACAATCTCTGGAAACACCATATATTTT
.	TRBV19	.	TRBJ1-1	CASKPRAEARQNTEAFF	TGTGCCAGTAAACCCAGGGCCGAGGCCCGACAGAACACTGAAGCTTTCTTT
TRBD2	TRBV2	.	TRBJ2-1	CASSEATSGGPEQFF	TGTGCCAGCAGTGAAGCGACTAGCGGGGGCCCTGAGCAGTTCTTC
.	TRBV27	few	TRBJ1-6	CASSMTGLNSPLHF	TGTGCCAGCAGCATGACGGGACTTAATTCACCCCTCCACTTT
.	TRBV7-8	.	TRBJ2-1	CASSLANRDEQFF	TGTGCCAGCAGCTTAGCTAACAGGGATGAGCAGTTCTTC
.	TRBV5-8	.	TRBJ2-7	CASSPDSSGSPPNYEQYF	TGTGCCAGCAGCCCAGACAGTTCAGGGTCTCCCCCTAACTACGAGCAGTACTTC